What follows are 13 T cell receptor beta chains derived from one specimen sequenced in a study of control samples from healthy donors and cancer patients. Libraries were prepared by immunoSEQ multiplex PCR; TCRdb keeps only in-frame clonotypes and omits some of them. The sample lists roughly 180,000 clones; approximately 92% were seen once. Sequences were obtained from blood. Receptor source: a woman aged 55-69 years in good health.

This clone was seen once. The rearrangement links TRBV4-1 to TRBJ1-5; D gene uncertain. Germline assignment: CDR1 MGHRA and CDR2 YSYEKL. The CDR3 extends over 18 amino acids. Between the trimmed V and J ends, which lost 0 bases and 3 bases, there was a span of 18 bases. CDR3 sequence: CASSQENDGRADNQPQHF. The DNA for the CDR3 is TGCGCCAGCAGCCAAGAAAATGATGGCCGGGCCGACAATCAGCCCCAGCATTTT.

This chain uses TRBV19 with TRBJ2-7, with D perhaps given as TRBD1 or TRBD2 (5 bases each). The CDR3 is 15 residues long. The germline gives CDR1 LNHDA, CDR2 SQIVND (reference sequence). V dropped 1 base and J dropped 2 bases, with 12 bases sitting between them. The CDR3 nucleotides read TGTGCCAGTAGTATAGGGGGCGTGGGGGCCTACGAGCAGTACTTC. Its translation is CASSIGGVGAYEQYF.

Here the CDR3 reads CASSSRAGTEDTQYF. CDR3 bases: TGTGCCAGCAGCTCAAGAGCGGGCACGGAAGATACGCAGTATTTT. V usage is TRBV7-2 and J usage is TRBJ2-3; D perhaps matches TRBD2 (6 bases). Germline V lookup: CDR1 SGHTA, CDR2 FQGNSA. The V gene lost 4 bases and the J gene lost 5 bases, with 16 bases spanning the gap. This CDR3 is built from 15 residues.

This clone was picked up one time. The chain uses TRBV29-1 and TRBJ1-1, with D unresolved. Germline loops: CDR1 SQVTM, CDR2 ANQGSEA. The CDR3 length is 12 residues. V lost 5 bases and J lost 0, with 7 bases in between. The CDR3 DNA is TGCAGCGTTAATCGTCTGAACACTGAAGCTTTCTTT. It yields the protein CSVNRLNTEAFF.

The rearrangement joins TRBV2 to TRBJ1-2; TRBD1 matches 8 bases. The CDR3 consists of 16 residues. In germline, CDR1 is SNHLY, CDR2 FYNNEI. Trimming removed 5 bases from V and 0 bases from J; junction bases left unmatched: 8. The DNA of the CDR3 is TGTGCCAGCAGTACGGACAGGGCCCTGTCTAACTATGGCTACACCTTC. Amino acid sequence: CASSTDRALSNYGYTF.

The chain combines TRBV5-4 with TRBJ2-7, with 8 bases matching TRBD1. After removal of 3 bases from V and 7 bases from J, the junction contained 15 bases not matched to a gene. The CDR3 covers 16 residues. Germline V gene data show CDR1 as SGHNT and CDR2 as YYREEE (reference sequence). CDR3 region: CASSSAPGRGPGEQYF. CDR3 sequence (DNA): TGTGCCAGCAGCTCCGCCCCGGGCAGGGGGCCAGGGGAGCAGTACTTC.

The V call is TRBV5-4, the J call TRBJ2-7, with TRBD1 matching 7 bases. In germline, CDR1 is SGHNT, CDR2 YYREEE (reference sequence). CDR3 length equals 14 residues. The J segment lost 5 bases and the V segment lost 6 bases, leaving 11 bases of the junction unmatched. The CDR3 region is CASTSKVGGNEQYF. The CDR3 coding sequence is TGTGCCAGCACCTCGAAGGTAGGGGGCAACGAGCAGTACTTC.

The chain combines TRBV13 with TRBJ1-1, with 9 bases aligning to TRBD1. Germline loops: CDR1 PRHDT, CDR2 FYEKMQ (reference sequence). This CDR3 is 15 amino acids long. V was pared by 4 bases and J by 5 bases, with 8 bases of the junction left unmatched. The DNA for the CDR3 is TGTGCCAGCAGCTACCCCGGGACAGGGAGGACTGAAGCTTTCTTT. Its protein is CASSYPGTGRTEAFF.

The rearrangement links TRBV23-1 to TRBJ2-5; TRBD2 matches 9 bases. TRBV23-1 is assigned to the ORF class and has an uncertain function. Trimming at V came to 6 bases and at J to 7 bases, leaving 18 bases not matched to a gene. The CDR3 has 17 amino acids. DNA for the CDR3: TGCGCCAGCAGCCAAAGGGGCGGGGGGGGCTTTTTTTTGACCCAGTACTTC. Amino acid sequence: CASSQRGGGGFFLTQYF.

The chain joins TRBV9 to TRBJ2-7; tentatively, D is TRBD2 (6 bases). V lost 3 bases and J lost 5, with 27 bases in between. The CDR3 length is 18 residues. CDR1 SGDLS and CDR2 YYNGEE come from the germline V gene. CDR3 in amino acids: CASSGSPRTKPGIDEQYF. The CDR3 bases are TGTGCCAGCAGCGGGAGCCCTAGGACTAAGCCGGGGATCGACGAGCAGTACTTC.

V gene TRBV4-1 combines with J gene TRBJ2-3; 9 bases are shared with TRBD2. V lost 1 base to trimming and J lost 1 base; unmatched junction nucleotides: 6. The CDR3 runs to 17 residues. Germline lookup yields CDR1 MGHRA and CDR2 YSYEKL. CDR3 region: CASSQAPSGVRTDTQYF. The CDR3 DNA reads TGCGCCAGCAGCCAAGCCCCTAGCGGGGTTCGCACAGATACGCAGTATTTT.

Comment on this clone: The germline gene is not matched at one end of the junction; a read error may be the cause. The rearrangement links TRBV6-2 or TRBV6-3 to TRBJ2-7; D is unclear. The germline V gene has CDR1 MNHEY and CDR2 SVGEGT. This CDR3 region has 14 residues. CDR3 sequence: CTSNPSNPLNEQYF. The CDR3 nucleotides are TGTACCAGCAACCCATCGAACCCGCTCAACGAGCAGTACTTC.

J is TRBJ1-4 and V is TRBV3-1 (or the pseudogene TRBV3-2); 7 bases align to TRBD1. There are 17 residues in the CDR3. The V gene's germline CDR1 is LGHDT and CDR2 YNNKEL (reference sequence). V trimming: 1 base; J trimming: 5 bases; junction bases outside the gene matches: 10. CDR3 DNA sequence: TGTGCCAGCAGCCAAGCCCCACAGGGGACCGTGAATGAAAAACTGTTTTTT. Translated, it gives CASSQAPQGTVNEKLFF.